The entry below describes one T cell receptor beta chain. This sample is drawn from a study of shared clonotypes between healthy human individuals. Background on the study: Each donor's CD4 naive and CD4 memory cells filled three plates apiece, CD8 naive two, and CD8 memory one.

Clones were read by immunoSEQ multiplex PCR, and TCRdb kept only the in-frame ones, dropping some. The sample contains approximately 340,000 clones, more than 60% of which appear only once. The trim removed 8 bases at V and 4 bases at J, leaving 7 bases unmatched. CDR1 ENHRY and CDR2 SYGVKD come from the germline V gene. The CDR3 loop spans 13 amino acids. The source is a man aged 25 to 40 in good health. The J gene is TRBJ1-2, the V gene TRBV10-3; 7 bases match TRBD1. The sample taken for sequencing was memory CD4+ T cells sorted from blood. Subset given: CD45RA-negative fraction. The CDR3, as DNA: TGTGCCATCTGGAGGGGGCAGGGCTATGGCTACACCTTC. This translates into CAIWRGQGYGYTF.